The following is a T cell receptor beta chain sequence with its context. Its recognized antigen is unknown. No quality values exist for individual bases; no much larger clone is one base distant. The sample originates from a study of brain metastases from non-small cell lung cancer (dated by TCRdb to about 2019). Broadly, across the study: The study profiled the immune microenvironment of paired resected primary tumors and brain metastases from non-small-cell lung cancer patients. The investigation overall reported the following: Lower T-cell infiltration was exhibited by brain metastases compared with primary tumors (P < 0.001). Paired brain metastases and primary tumors largely shared TCR repertoires, although T-cell densities in the metastases were sparse. T-cell clones appeared expanded in roughly 60% of brain metastases relative to the matched primary tumors.

The library was made by the immunoSEQ multiplex PCR assay. Alongside a 770-gene immune expression panel, the team sequenced the T-cell receptor beta chain repertoire. TCRdb holds this immuneACCESS table with in-frame rearrangements only. Some clones are missing; in checked studies, unresolved V genes explain under half, and the rest has no known cause. Present in this sample are over 2,000 clones, 65% to 90% of which were seen just once. About 7.2% of the sample is taken by the ten largest. A cohort of fewer than 40 patients with surgically resected non-small-cell lung cancer, for whom both primary tumor and brain metastasis specimens were available, was included. Tumor specimens were archival formalin-fixed, paraffin-embedded tissues. Sequences were obtained from tissue from a brain metastasis. Reading the label with the study, this specimen's cell subset or site is: resected brain metastasis paired with primary lung tumor. The TCR originated in a donor over 35 with non-small cell lung cancer.

The DNA is TGTGCCAGCAGTTTTCAGGGGGCGAGAGAGCAGTACTTC. Its protein reads: CASSFQGAREQYF. The rearranged chain carries TRBV6-2 or TRBV6-3 and TRBJ2-7; TRBD1 fits 8 bases in the junction. The germline V and J ends show losses of 4 bases and 7 bases respectively, and no gene match explains 6 bases of the junction. The germline V gene specifies MNHEY as CDR1 and SVGEGT as CDR2. Spanning cysteine to phenylalanine, the CDR3 consists of 13 amino acids. Kept here is only the CDR3 DNA, which spans 39 bases and is read in frame from base 1.